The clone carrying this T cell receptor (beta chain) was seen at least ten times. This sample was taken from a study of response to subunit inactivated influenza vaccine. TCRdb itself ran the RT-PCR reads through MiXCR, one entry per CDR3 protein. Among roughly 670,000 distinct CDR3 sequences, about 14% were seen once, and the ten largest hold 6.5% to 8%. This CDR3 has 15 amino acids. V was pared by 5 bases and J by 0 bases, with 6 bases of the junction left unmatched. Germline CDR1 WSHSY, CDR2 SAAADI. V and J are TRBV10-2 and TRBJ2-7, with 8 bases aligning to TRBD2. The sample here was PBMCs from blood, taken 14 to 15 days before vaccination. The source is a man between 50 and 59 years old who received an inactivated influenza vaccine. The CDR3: CASSTTTSDSYEQYF. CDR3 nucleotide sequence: TGCGCCAGCAGTACCACGACTAGCGACTCCTACGAGCAGTACTTC.